This T cell receptor (beta chain) was retrieved from a study of CD8 T cells in ankylosing spondylitis. Germline-derived CDR1 and CDR2 are SGHDT and YYEEEE. Trimming cost V 0 bases and J 8 bases, with 9 bases left between them. The CDR3 length is 13 residues. Regarding the study as a whole: Disease-linked clones reportedly showed significant enrichment in matched ankylosing spondylitis synovial fluid. Disease-linked clones had a CD8+ phenotype and relatively low frequency in peripheral blood. It appeared that ankylosing spondylitis blood was characterized by a TCR beta motif of several highly homologous variants.

About this clonotype itself: Its target is not known.

For TCR beta, libraries came from quantitative 5'-RACE with molecular barcodes. TCRdb fed the 5' RACE reads into MiXCR, producing one record per CDR3 protein. The table includes about 160,000 distinct CDR3 sequences, about 16% detected once. The receptor comes from a male donor with ankylosing spondylitis or in good health (not recorded which). The chain recombines TRBV5-6 with TRBJ2-1; D not certain. Sequenced: blood, either unsorted or a sorted T cell fraction (not recorded which). The CDR3 bases are TGTGCCAGCAGCTTGGCCGGCGCCCATGAGCAGTTCTTC. This translates into CASSLAGAHEQFF.